These T cell receptor beta chains were read from a single sample in a study of cytomegalovirus exposure and HLA in healthy donors. Produced via immunoSEQ multiplex PCR; TCRdb's table is partial and in-frame only. The data hold 160,000 or so clones, with roughly 75% observed a single time. Sequenced input: PBMCs. The receptors were gathered from a female donor in good health and CMV-seronegative. Each CDR3 is given with its conserved first and last residue. Fields, in order: clone size, D gene, CDR3 length, V gene, J gene, CDR3 protein, CDR3 DNA. The D gene is left open where the match is weak. The listing skips clone size in some rows; elsewhere it reads once, few, many or a size class.

>.|.|13|TRBV4-3|TRBJ1-1
CASSQDRGTEAFF
TGCGCCAGCAGCCAAGACAGGGGTACTGAAGCTTTCTTT
>.|TRBD1|17|TRBV11-2|TRBJ1-2
CASSSWGTGEANYGYTF
TGTGCCAGCAGCTCATGGGGGACAGGGGAAGCTAACTATGGCTACACCTTC
>few|TRBD1|18|TRBV4-3|TRBJ2-6
CASSQATGGPSGANVLTF
TGCGCCAGCAGCCAAGCGACAGGGGGCCCCTCTGGGGCCAACGTCCTGACTTTC
>.|TRBD1|13|TRBV7-3|TRBJ1-2
CASGRDRGWGYTF
TGTGCCAGCGGACGAGACAGGGGTTGGGGCTACACCTTC
>medium-sized|.|14|TRBV16|TRBJ1-1
CASSPQQVNTEAFF
TGTGCCAGCAGCCCCCAACAGGTGAACACTGAAGCTTTCTTT
>.|TRBD1|16|TRBV5-1|TRBJ1-6
CAGSTQQGGYNSPLHF
TGCGCCGGCAGCACACAACAAGGGGGCTACAATTCACCCCTCCACTTT
>.|TRBD1|15|TRBV5-8|TRBJ2-5
CASRHRLQGVQTQYF
TGTGCCAGCAGACACAGGTTACAGGGGGTACAGACCCAGTACTTC
>.|.|15|TRBV27|TRBJ1-3
CASRPMGATGNTIYF
TGTGCCAGCAGGCCGATGGGGGCAACTGGAAACACCATATATTTT
>once|.|12|TRBV7-3|TRBJ2-2
CASSSGTGELFF
TGTGCCAGCAGCTCAGGGACCGGGGAGCTGTTTTTT
>once|TRBD1|15|TRBV7-9|TRBJ1-6
CASSLVQGVSSPLHF
TGTGCCAGCAGCTTAGTGCAGGGGGTCTCTTCACCCCTCCACTTT
>.|.|15|TRBV6-5|TRBJ2-5
CASSYSSSLGETQYF
TGTGCCAGCAGTTACTCGAGCAGTTTGGGCGAGACCCAGTACTTC
>.|TRBD2|16|TRBV7-2|TRBJ2-3
CASSLQAGDGTDTQYF
TGTGCCAGCAGCTTACAAGCGGGGGACGGCACAGATACGCAGTATTTT
>.|.|12|TRBV2|TRBJ2-2
CASTRGTGELFF
TGTGCCAGCACAAGGGGGACCGGGGAGCTGTTTTTT
>.|.|14|TRBV18|TRBJ2-5
CASSYTGQKETQYF
TGTGCCAGCTCGTACACTGGACAGAAGGAGACCCAGTACTTC
>.|.|13|TRBV7-2|TRBJ2-7
CASSPRQGYEQYF
TGTGCCAGCAGCCCTCGGCAGGGCTACGAGCAGTACTTC
>.|TRBD2|16|TRBV9|TRBJ2-3
CASSVGRGGRGDTQYF
TGTGCCAGCAGCGTAGGGCGGGGGGGCCGTGGAGATACGCAGTATTTT
>.|.|14|TRBV7-2|TRBJ2-7
CASSLYSDPYEQYF
TGTGCCAGCAGCTTATACAGTGACCCCTACGAGCAGTACTTC
>.|TRBD2|15|TRBV6-5|TRBJ2-1
CASSLSGSDYNEQFF
TGTGCCAGCAGCCTAAGCGGGAGCGACTACAATGAGCAGTTCTTC
>.|.|14|TRBV7-3|TRBJ2-1
CASSLRGSYNEQFF
TGTGCCAGCAGCTTGCGGGGTTCCTACAATGAGCAGTTCTTC
>few|TRBD2|13|TRBV30|TRBJ2-7
CAWSRGDLYEQYF
TGTGCCTGGAGCCGGGGGGACCTCTACGAGCAGTACTTC
>.|.|16|TRBV19|TRBJ1-3
CASSTNGQRPGNTIYF
TGTGCCAGTAGTACCAACGGACAGAGGCCTGGAAACACCATATATTTT